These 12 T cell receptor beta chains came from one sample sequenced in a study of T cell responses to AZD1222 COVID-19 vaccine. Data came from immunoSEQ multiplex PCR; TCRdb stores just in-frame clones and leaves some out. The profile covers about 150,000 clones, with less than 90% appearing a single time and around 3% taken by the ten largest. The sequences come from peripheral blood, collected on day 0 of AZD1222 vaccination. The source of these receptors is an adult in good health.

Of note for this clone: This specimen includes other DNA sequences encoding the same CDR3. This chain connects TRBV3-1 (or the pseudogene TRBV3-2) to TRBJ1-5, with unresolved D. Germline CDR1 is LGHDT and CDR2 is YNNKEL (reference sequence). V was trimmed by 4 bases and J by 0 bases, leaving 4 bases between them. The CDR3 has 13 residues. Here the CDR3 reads CASSPHSNQPQHF. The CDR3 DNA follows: TGTGCCAGCAGCCCACATAGCAATCAGCCCCAGCATTTT.

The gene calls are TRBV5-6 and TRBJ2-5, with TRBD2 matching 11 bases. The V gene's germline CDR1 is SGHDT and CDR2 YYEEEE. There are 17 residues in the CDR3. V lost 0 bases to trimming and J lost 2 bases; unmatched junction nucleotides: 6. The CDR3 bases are TGTGCCAGCAGCTTGGTTATAGCGGGGGGGTCTCAAGAGACCCAGTACTTC. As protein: CASSLVIAGGSQETQYF.

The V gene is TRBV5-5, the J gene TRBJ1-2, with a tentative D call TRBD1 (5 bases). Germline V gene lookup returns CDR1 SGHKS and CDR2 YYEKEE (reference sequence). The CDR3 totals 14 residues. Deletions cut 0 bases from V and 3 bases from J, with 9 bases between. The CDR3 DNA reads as TGTGCCAGCAGCTTGGGCAGGGAGGACTATGGCTACACCTTC. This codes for CASSLGREDYGYTF.

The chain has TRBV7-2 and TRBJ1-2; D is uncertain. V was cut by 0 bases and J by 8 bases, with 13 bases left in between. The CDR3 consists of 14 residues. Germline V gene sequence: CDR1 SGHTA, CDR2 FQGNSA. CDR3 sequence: CASSLAAGISGYTF. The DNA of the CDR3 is TGTGCCAGCAGCTTAGCAGCGGGAATAAGCGGCTACACCTTC.

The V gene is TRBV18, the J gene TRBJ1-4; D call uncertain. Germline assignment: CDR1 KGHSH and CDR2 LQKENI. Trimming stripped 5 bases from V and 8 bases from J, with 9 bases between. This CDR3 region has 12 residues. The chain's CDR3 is CASSIKPEKLFF. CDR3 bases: TGTGCCAGCTCAATAAAGCCGGAAAAACTGTTTTTT.

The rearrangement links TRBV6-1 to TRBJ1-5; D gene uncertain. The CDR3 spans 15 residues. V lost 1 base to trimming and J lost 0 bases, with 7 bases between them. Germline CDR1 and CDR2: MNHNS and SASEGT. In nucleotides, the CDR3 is TGTGCCAGCAGTGAAGTTCAAGTTAGCAATCAGCCCCAGCATTTT. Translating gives CASSEVQVSNQPQHF.

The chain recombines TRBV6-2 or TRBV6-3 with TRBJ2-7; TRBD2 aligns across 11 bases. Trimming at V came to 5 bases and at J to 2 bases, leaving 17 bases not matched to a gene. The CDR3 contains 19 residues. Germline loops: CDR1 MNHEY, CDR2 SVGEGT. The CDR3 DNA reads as TGTGCCAGCAGTGATCCCCTCGGGACTAGCGGAAACCATCCCTACGAGCAGTACTTC. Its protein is CASSDPLGTSGNHPYEQYF.

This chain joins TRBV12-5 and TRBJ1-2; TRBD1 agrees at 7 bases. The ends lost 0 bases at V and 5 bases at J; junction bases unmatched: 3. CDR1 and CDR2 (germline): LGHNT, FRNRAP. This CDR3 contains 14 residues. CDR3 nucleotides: TGTGCTAGTGGTTTGGTACAGGGGAGGTATGGCTACACCTTC. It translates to CASGLVQGRYGYTF.

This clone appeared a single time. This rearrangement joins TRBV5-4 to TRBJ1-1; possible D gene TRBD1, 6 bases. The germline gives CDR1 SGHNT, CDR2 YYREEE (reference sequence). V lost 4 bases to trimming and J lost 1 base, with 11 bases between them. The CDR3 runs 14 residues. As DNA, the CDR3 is TGTGCCAGCAGCCACCGGACAGAGAACACTGAAGCTTTCTTT. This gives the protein CASSHRTENTEAFF.

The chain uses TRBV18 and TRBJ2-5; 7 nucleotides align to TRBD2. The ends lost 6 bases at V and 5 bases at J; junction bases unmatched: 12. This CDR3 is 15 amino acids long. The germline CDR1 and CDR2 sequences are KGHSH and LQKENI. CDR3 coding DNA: TGTGCCAGCTCTTCGACTAGCCACCCCAGGGAGACCCAGTACTTC. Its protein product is CASSSTSHPRETQYF.

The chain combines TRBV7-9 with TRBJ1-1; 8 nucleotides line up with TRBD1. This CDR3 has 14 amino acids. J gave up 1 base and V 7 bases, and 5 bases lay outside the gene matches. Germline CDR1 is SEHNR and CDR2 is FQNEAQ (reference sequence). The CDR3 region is CASNLQGANTEAFF. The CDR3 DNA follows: TGTGCCAGCAACCTTCAGGGGGCGAACACTGAAGCTTTCTTT.

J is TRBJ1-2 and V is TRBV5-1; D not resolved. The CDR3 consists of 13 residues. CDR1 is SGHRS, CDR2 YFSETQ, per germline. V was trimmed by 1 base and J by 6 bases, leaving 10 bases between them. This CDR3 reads CASSLYRRDGYTF. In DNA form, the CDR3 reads TGCGCCAGCAGCTTGTACCGGCGGGATGGCTACACCTTC.